Given below is one TCR beta chain in context. Trimming stripped 3 bases from V and 10 bases from J, with 20 bases between. CDR1 and CDR2 (germline): MNHEY, SMNVEV (reference sequence). The CDR3 extends over 15 amino acids. The data stem from a study of blood T cell repertoires in COVID-19. Method: immunoSEQ multiplex PCR; TCRdb's copy keeps in-frame clones and lacks some. This table holds under 350,000 clones, under 90% found once. Input material: peripheral blood. The origin of this receptor is a woman aged 45-65 years who had recovered from COVID-19. J is TRBJ2-3 and V is TRBV27, with D possibly being TRBD2 (5 bases). CDR3 sequence: CASSLGGSGMRAQYF. The DNA of the CDR3 is TGTGCCAGCAGTTTGGGCGGGTCCGGTATGCGTGCGCAGTATTTT.